Listed here are 6 T cell receptor beta chains from one sample, sequenced in a study of blood T cell repertoires in COVID-19. Clones were read by immunoSEQ multiplex PCR, and TCRdb kept only the in-frame ones, dropping some. The sample carries 100,000 to 120,000 clones, around 82% recorded once. Sequenced: peripheral blood. Receptor source: a woman in her sixties with acute or convalescent COVID-19.

The V gene is TRBV10-3, the J gene TRBJ1-3; D not certain. Trimming removed 8 bases from V and 1 base from J, with 9 bases in between. CDR1 and CDR2 from the germline V gene are ENHRY and SYGVKD. The CDR3 covers 13 residues. The CDR3 region is CAIGRESGNTIYF. In DNA form, the CDR3 reads TGTGCCATCGGACGGGAGTCTGGAAACACCATATATTTT.

The gene calls are TRBV28 and TRBJ1-2, with a tentative D call TRBD1 (6 bases). V lost 0 bases to trimming and J lost 9 bases, with 17 bases between them. There are 15 residues in the CDR3. Germline V gene sequence: CDR1 MDHEN, CDR2 SYDVKM. This chain's CDR3 is CASSLWGAGVSRYTF. In nucleotides, the CDR3 is TGTGCCAGCAGTTTATGGGGGGCAGGGGTGAGCCGCTACACCTTC.

A single count supports this clone. The chain uses TRBV11-2 and TRBJ1-1, with D possibly being TRBD1 (6 bases). Trimming pared 3 bases from V and 1 base from J, leaving 21 bases between. The CDR3 contains 18 residues. Germline assignment: CDR1 SGHAT and CDR2 FQNNGV. The CDR3: CASSFTTGVPSWNTEAFF. The CDR3 DNA reads as TGTGCCAGCAGCTTTACGACAGGCGTTCCGTCGTGGAACACTGAAGCTTTCTTT.

This chain uses TRBV4-1 with TRBJ1-2; unclear D gene. The germline V gene has CDR1 MGHRA and CDR2 YSYEKL. CDR3 length equals 17 residues. V gave up 4 bases and J gave up 0 bases, with 18 bases separating them. CDR3 protein: CASSLNPLGFSNYGYTF. The CDR3 DNA reads TGCGCCAGCAGCCTTAACCCCCTAGGCTTTTCTAACTATGGCTACACCTTC.

This clone was seen once. V is TRBV5-1 and J is TRBJ2-7; TRBD1 aligns across 9 bases. The CDR3 loop spans 14 amino acids. Germline V gives CDR1 SGHRS, CDR2 YFSETQ. Germline trimming cut 3 bases from V and 1 base from J; bases unmatched to any gene: 2. DNA of the CDR3: TGCGCCAGCAGCTGGACAGGGGAATCCTACGAGCAGTACTTC. Its translation: CASSWTGESYEQYF.

CDR3 coding DNA: TGTGCCTGGAGTGTACTTGAGTTGGAGACCCAGTACTTC. It specifies CAWSVLELETQYF. The J gene is TRBJ2-5, the V gene TRBV30; D ambiguous. V lost 0 bases to trimming and J lost 5 bases, with 10 bases between them. The CDR3 contains 13 residues. Per the germline V gene, CDR1 is GTSNPN and CDR2 is SVGIG (reference sequence).